Here is one T cell receptor (beta chain) with its context. The entry originates in a study of CD8 T cells in ankylosing spondylitis. From the 5' RACE reads, TCRdb called clonotypes with MiXCR, one entry per CDR3 protein. There are about 160,000 distinct CDR3 sequences in the sample; about 18% occur only once, and about 8.2% lies in the top ten. The CDR3 length is 18 residues. V lost 0 bases, J lost 2 bases, and 14 bases stayed unmatched. Germline V gives CDR1 SQVTM, CDR2 ANQGSEA. The sequence was obtained from a male donor with ankylosing spondylitis or in good health (not recorded which). The V gene is TRBV29-1, the J gene TRBJ2-3; 7 bases line up with TRBD2. The sequenced material came from blood, either unsorted or a sorted T cell fraction (not recorded which). CDR3 nucleotide sequence: TGCAGCGTTGAAGATCGACGGCAGCTAGCGGAAAACACAGATACGCAGTATTTT. Encoded protein: CSVEDRRQLAENTDTQYF.